The rows below give T cell receptor beta chains drawn from one sample of a study of blood T cell repertoires in COVID-19. Measured with immunoSEQ multiplex PCR; TCRdb has only the in-frame clones, and not every one. The sample includes approximately 300,000 clones, around 88% seen only once; the top ten take about 1.2%. Sequenced input: peripheral blood. The receptor set was obtained from a woman in her forties or fifties with acute or convalescent COVID-19. The CDR3 runs from the conserved cysteine through the conserved F or W. A D gene is named only where the DNA matches it firmly. Rows may omit the clone size; those that give it use once, few, many or a size class.

J gene: TRBJ2-1
D gene: TRBD1
clone size: once
V gene: TRBV18
CDR3 DNA: TGTGCCAGCTCACCCGGACAGGGAGTCTACAATGAGCAGTTCTTC
CDR3 protein: CASSPGQGVYNEQFF

J gene: TRBJ2-1
D gene: -
clone size: -
V gene: TRBV11-1
CDR3 DNA: TGTGCCAGCAGCCTCCGGGACACTGAGCAGTTCTTC
CDR3 protein: CASSLRDTEQFF

J gene: TRBJ1-2
D gene: -
clone size: -
V gene: TRBV5-6
CDR3 DNA: TGTGCCAGCAGCTTGGTTCTGAACTATGGCTACACCTTC
CDR3 protein: CASSLVLNYGYTF

J gene: TRBJ1-1
D gene: -
clone size: once
V gene: TRBV14
CDR3 DNA: TGTGCCAGCAGCCAAGTACTCCTTTACACTGAAGCTTTCTTT
CDR3 protein: CASSQVLLYTEAFF

J gene: TRBJ2-5
D gene: TRBD1
clone size: -
V gene: TRBV2
CDR3 DNA: TGTGCCAGCAGGGTGACAGGGGGCAGCGGTGAAGAGACCCAGTACTTC
CDR3 protein: CASRVTGGSGEETQYF

J gene: TRBJ2-3
D gene: TRBD2
clone size: -
V gene: TRBV6-1
CDR3 DNA: TGTGCCAGCAGTGAGCAGACTAGCGGTGCTAGCACAGATACGCAGTATTTT
CDR3 protein: CASSEQTSGASTDTQYF

J gene: TRBJ1-4
D gene: TRBD1
clone size: -
V gene: TRBV29-1
CDR3 DNA: TGCAGCGTGGGGACAGGCTCAAATGAAAAACTGTTTTTT
CDR3 protein: CSVGTGSNEKLFF

J gene: TRBJ1-1
D gene: -
clone size: -
V gene: TRBV7-9
CDR3 DNA: TGTGCCAGCAGCTCCTTAGGAGGGGTCACTGAAGCTTTCTTT
CDR3 protein: CASSSLGGVTEAFF

J gene: TRBJ1-2
D gene: TRBD1
clone size: -
V gene: TRBV5-1
CDR3 DNA: TGCGCCAGCAGCTTGGGCGGGACAGGGGACTATGGCTACACCTTC
CDR3 protein: CASSLGGTGDYGYTF

J gene: TRBJ2-1
D gene: TRBD2
clone size: -
V gene: TRBV6-5
CDR3 DNA: TGTGCCAGTAAGCGGGAGCAGGGTAATGAGCAGTTCTTC
CDR3 protein: CASKREQGNEQFF

J gene: TRBJ1-6
D gene: -
clone size: -
V gene: TRBV19
CDR3 DNA: TGTGCCAGTAGTAGGAGACAGGCCCAGACACCCCTCCACTTT
CDR3 protein: CASSRRQAQTPLHF

J gene: TRBJ1-5
D gene: -
clone size: -
V gene: TRBV3-1/TRBV3-2
CDR3 DNA: TGTGCCAGCAGCCGCGACAGACGCAATCAGCCCCAGCATTTT
CDR3 protein: CASSRDRRNQPQHF

J gene: TRBJ1-1
D gene: TRBD1
clone size: -
V gene: TRBV19
CDR3 DNA: TGTGCCAGTACCGCGGACAGGTATGGACCGAACACTGAAGCTTTCTTT
CDR3 protein: CASTADRYGPNTEAFF

J gene: TRBJ1-1
D gene: TRBD1
clone size: -
V gene: TRBV9
CDR3 DNA: TGTGCCAGCACTGAGTCCGCGACAGGGAGGTCTGAAGCTTTCTTT
CDR3 protein: CASTESATGRSEAFF

J gene: TRBJ2-3
D gene: -
clone size: once
V gene: TRBV20-1
CDR3 DNA: TGCAGTGCAAGTGAGAGGATCAGTACGGGCACAGATACGCAGTATTTT
CDR3 protein: CSASERISTGTDTQYF